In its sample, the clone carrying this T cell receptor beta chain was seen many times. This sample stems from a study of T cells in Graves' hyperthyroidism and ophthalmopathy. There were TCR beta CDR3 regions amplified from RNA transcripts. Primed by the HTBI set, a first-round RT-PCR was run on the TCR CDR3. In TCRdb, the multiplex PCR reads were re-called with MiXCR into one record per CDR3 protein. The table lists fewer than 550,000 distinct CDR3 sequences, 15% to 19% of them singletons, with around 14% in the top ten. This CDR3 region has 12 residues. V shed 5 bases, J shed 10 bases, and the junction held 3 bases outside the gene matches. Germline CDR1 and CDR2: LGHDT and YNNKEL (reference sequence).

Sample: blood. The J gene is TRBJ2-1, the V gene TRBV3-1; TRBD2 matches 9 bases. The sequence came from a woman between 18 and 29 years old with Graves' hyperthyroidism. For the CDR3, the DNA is TGTGCCAGCAGCTACGGGACTAGCGAGCAGTTCTTC. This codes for CASSYGTSEQFF.